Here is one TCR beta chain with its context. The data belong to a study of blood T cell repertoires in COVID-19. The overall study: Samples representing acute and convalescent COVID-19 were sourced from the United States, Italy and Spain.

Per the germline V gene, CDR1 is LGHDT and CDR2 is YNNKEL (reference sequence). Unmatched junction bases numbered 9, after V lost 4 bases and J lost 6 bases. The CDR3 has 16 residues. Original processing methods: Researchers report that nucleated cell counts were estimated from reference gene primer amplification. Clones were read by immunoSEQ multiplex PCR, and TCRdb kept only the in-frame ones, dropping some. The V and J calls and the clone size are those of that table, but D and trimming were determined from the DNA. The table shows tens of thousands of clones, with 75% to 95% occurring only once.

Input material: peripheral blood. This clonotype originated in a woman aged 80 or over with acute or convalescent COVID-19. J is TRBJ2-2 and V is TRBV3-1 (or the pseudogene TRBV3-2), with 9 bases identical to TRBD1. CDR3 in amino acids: CASSRGTGLESGELFF. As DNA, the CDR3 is TGTGCCAGCAGCCGCGGGACAGGGTTGGAATCCGGGGAGCTGTTTTTT.